This TCR beta chain was captured in a study of early T cells in non-severe SARS-CoV-2 infection. Study at large: Sequencing of unsorted whole blood was done on bulk RNA, leaving chains unpaired.

Researchers attached unique molecular identifiers to individual cDNA molecules. Using its own MiXCR run on the 5' RACE reads, TCRdb lists one record per CDR3 protein. In the table there are 84,000 or so distinct CDR3 sequences, 12% of which are singletons. This clonotype came up a few times. Per the germline V gene, CDR1 is WSHSY and CDR2 is SAAADI. The CDR3 has 11 amino acids. V lost 8 bases and J lost 7, with 9 bases in between. Sequenced sample: whole blood. The sequence derives from an adult who was a healthcare worker with PCR-confirmed SARS-CoV-2 infection or an uninfected control (not recorded which). The V and J genes are TRBV10-2 and TRBJ1-5; D may be TRBD1 (5 bases). The CDR3 here is CASPWGQPQHF. In DNA, the CDR3 is TGCGCCAGCCCCTGGGGGCAGCCCCAGCATTTT.